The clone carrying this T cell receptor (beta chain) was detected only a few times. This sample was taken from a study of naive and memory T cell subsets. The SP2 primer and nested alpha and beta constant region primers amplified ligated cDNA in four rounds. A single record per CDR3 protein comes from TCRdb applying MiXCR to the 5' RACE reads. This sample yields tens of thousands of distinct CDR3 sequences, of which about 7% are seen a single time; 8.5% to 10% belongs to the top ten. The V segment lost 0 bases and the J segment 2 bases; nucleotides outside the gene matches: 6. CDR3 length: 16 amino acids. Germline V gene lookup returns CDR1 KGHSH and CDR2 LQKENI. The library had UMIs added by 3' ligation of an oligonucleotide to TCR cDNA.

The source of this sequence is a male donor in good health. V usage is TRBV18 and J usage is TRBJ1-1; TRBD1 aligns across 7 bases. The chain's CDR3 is CASSPPNRGDNTEAFF. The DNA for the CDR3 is TGTGCCAGCTCACCACCAAACAGGGGCGATAACACTGAAGCTTTCTTT.